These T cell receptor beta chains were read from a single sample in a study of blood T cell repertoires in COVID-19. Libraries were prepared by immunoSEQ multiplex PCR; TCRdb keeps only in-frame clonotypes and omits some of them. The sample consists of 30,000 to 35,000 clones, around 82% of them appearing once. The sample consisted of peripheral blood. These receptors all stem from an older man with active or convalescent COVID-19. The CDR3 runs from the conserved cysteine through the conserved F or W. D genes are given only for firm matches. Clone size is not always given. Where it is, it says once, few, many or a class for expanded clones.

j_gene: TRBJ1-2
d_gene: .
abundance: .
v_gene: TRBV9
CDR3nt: TGTGCCAGCAGCCGGGAGGGGGGCTACACCTTC
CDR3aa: CASSREGGYTF

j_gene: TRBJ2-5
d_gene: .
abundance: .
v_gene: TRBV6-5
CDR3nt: TGTGCCAGCACCCCAGGACGGGGAGAGACCCAGTACTTC
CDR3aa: CASTPGRGETQYF

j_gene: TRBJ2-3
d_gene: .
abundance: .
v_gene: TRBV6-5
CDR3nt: TGTGCCAGCAGAGGCGGGGGCACAGATACGCAGTATTTT
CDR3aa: CASRGGGTDTQYF

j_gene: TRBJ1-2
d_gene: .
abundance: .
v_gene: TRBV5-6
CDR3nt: TGTGCCAGCAGACCTAAAACTAACTATGGCTACACCTTC
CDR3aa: CASRPKTNYGYTF

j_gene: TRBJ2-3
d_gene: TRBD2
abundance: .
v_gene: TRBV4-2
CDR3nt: TGTGCCAGCAGCCAAGACAGACCCATTGGTTTGTTAGCGGGAGGGCGAGATACGCAGTATTTT
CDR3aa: CASSQDRPIGLLAGGRDTQYF

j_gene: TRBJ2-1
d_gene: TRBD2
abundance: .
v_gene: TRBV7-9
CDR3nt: TGTGCCAGCAGCTTAAGCGGGAGAAAGAATGAGCAGTTCTTC
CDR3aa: CASSLSGRKNEQFF

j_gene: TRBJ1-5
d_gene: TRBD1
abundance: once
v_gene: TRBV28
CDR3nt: TGTGCCAGCAGTACAGGACAGGGCTATCAGCCCCAGCATTTT
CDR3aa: CASSTGQGYQPQHF

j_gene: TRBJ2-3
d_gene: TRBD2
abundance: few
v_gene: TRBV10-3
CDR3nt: TGTGCCATCTATAGCGGGATCACAGATACGCAGTATTTT
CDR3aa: CAIYSGITDTQYF

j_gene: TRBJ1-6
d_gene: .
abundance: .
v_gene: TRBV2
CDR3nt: TGTGCCAGCAGTGAGCAGTTCAATTCACCCCTCCACTTT
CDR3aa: CASSEQFNSPLHF

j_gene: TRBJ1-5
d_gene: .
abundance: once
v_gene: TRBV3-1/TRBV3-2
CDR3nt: TGTGCCAGCAGTCCAATACAGGGTGGTCAGCCCCAGCATTTT
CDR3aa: CASSPIQGGQPQHF

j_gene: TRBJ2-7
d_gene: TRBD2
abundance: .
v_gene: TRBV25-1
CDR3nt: TGTGCCAGCAGTGCGGGGGGGCCCTACGAGCAGTACTTC
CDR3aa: CASSAGGPYEQYF

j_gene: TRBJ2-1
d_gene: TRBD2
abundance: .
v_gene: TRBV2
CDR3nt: TGTGCCAGCAGTGTTAGGACTAGCGGGAGTGGGGGGGTCTCCTACAATGAGCAGTTCTTC
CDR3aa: CASSVRTSGSGGVSYNEQFF

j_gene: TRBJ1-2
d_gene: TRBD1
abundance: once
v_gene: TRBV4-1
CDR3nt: TGCGCCAGCAGCCAGGGACAGGGTTCCTATGGCTACACCTTC
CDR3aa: CASSQGQGSYGYTF

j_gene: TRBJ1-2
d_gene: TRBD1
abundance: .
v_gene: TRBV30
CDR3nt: TGTGCCTGGAGTGACGCCGGGACAGCTAACTATGGCTACACCTTC
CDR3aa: CAWSDAGTANYGYTF

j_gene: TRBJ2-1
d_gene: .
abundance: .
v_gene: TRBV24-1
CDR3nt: TGTGCCACTAACCATCAGGGGAATGAGCAGTTCTTC
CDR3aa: CATNHQGNEQFF

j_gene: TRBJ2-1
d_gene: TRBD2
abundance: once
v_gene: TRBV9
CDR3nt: TGTGCCAGCAGCGTAGGGAAAATGACTAGCGGGATGGTTGAGCAGTTCTTC
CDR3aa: CASSVGKMTSGMVEQFF

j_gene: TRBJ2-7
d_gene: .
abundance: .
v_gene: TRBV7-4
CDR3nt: TGTGCCAGCAGCTCCCATAGCCCCTACGAGCAGTACTTC
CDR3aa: CASSSHSPYEQYF

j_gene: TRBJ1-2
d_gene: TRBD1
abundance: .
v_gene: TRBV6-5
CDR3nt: TGTGCCAGCAGTTTCCTAGACAGGGTCTATGGCTACACCTTC
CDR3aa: CASSFLDRVYGYTF

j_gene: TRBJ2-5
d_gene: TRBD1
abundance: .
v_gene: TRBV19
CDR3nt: TGTGCCAGCTCAGACCTACAGGGGTTGGAGACCCAGTACTTC
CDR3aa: CASSDLQGLETQYF

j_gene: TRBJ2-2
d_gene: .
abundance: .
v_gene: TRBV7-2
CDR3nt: TGTGCCAGCAGCTCCACCCCGGTGGCGGCGACCGGGGAGCTGTTTTTT
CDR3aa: CASSSTPVAATGELFF

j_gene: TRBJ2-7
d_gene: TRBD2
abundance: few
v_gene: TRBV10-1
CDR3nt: TGCGCCAGCAGTGAGATGGAACTAGCGGGGGCGGACTACGAGCAGTACTTC
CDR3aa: CASSEMELAGADYEQYF

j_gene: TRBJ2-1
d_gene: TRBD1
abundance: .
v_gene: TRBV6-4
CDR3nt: TGTGCCAGCAGTGACAGGGTGGGACAGGGAGTGCGCAATGAGCAGTTCTTC
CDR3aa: CASSDRVGQGVRNEQFF

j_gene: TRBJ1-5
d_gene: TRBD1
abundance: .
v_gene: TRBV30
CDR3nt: TGTGCCTGGGACTCGGGACAGAGCAGCAATCAGCCCCAGCATTTT
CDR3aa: CAWDSGQSSNQPQHF

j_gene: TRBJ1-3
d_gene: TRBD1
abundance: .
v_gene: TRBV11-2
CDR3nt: TGTGCCAGCAGCTTGGCACAGGGGTCGATCTCTGGAAACACCATATATTTT
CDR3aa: CASSLAQGSISGNTIYF

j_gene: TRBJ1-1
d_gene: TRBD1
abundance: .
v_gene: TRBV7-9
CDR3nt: TGTGCCAGCAGCGGGGACAGGGGGAGCACTGAAGCTTTCTTT
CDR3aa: CASSGDRGSTEAFF

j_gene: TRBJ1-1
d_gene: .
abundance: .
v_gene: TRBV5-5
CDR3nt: TGTGCCAGCAGCTTGGTAGGGAGGGCAACTGAAGCTTTCTTT
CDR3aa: CASSLVGRATEAFF

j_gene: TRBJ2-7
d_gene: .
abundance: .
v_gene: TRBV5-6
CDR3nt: TGTGCCAGCACCCACAGGGTCTACGATGGGCAGTACTTC
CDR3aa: CASTHRVYDGQYF

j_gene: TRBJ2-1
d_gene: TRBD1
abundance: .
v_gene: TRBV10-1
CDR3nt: TGCGCCAGCAGCAGGGGGCATGCCTACAATGAGCAGTTCTTC
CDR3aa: CASSRGHAYNEQFF

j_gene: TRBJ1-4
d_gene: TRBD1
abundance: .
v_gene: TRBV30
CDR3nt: TGTGCCTGGAGTGCGAATCGGGACAGCGTCGGTAAACTGTTTTTT
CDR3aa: CAWSANRDSVGKLFF

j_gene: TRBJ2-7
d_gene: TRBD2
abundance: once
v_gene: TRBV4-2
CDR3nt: TGTGCCAGCAGCCAAGAGGTGACTAGCGGGATGCTCGAGCAGTACTTC
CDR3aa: CASSQEVTSGMLEQYF

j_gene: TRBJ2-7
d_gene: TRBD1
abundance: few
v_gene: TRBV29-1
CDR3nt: TGCAGCGTTGTAACAGGGGCCGACGAGCAGTACTTC
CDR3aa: CSVVTGADEQYF

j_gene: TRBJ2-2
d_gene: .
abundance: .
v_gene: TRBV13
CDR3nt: TGTGCCAGCAGCCAACGACATGTAGACACCGGGGAGCTGTTTTTT
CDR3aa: CASSQRHVDTGELFF

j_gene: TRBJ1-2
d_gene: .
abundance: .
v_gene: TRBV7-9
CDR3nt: TGTGCCAGCAGCTTGGACAGCTTCAACTATGGCTACACCTTC
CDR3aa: CASSLDSFNYGYTF

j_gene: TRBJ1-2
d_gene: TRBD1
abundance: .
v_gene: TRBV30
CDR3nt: TGTGCCTGGAGTACTCTTCGGACAGGGGCCTTTAACTATGGCTACACCTTC
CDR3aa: CAWSTLRTGAFNYGYTF

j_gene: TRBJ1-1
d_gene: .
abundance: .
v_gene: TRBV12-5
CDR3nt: TGTGCTAGTAGTCCCTCGGACACTGAAGCTTTCTTT
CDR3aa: CASSPSDTEAFF

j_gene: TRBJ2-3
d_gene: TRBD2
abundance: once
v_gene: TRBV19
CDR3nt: TGTGCCAGCTCGGGGAGGGCCGGAGTCCCAGATACGCAGTATTTT
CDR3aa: CASSGRAGVPDTQYF

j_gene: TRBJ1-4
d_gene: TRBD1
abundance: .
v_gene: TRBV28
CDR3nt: TGTGCCAGCAGTTTAATCCAGGGCGACAGGGCGAATGAAAAACTGTTTTTT
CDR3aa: CASSLIQGDRANEKLFF

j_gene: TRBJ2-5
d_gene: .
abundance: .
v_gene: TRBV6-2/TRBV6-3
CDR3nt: TGTGCCAGCAGCAACCCTAAAGAGACCCAGTACTTC
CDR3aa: CASSNPKETQYF

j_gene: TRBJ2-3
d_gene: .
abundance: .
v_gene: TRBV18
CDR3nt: TGTGCCAGCTCACCGACGCTATCTAGCCCACCCCACACAGATACGCAGTATTTT
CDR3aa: CASSPTLSSPPHTDTQYF

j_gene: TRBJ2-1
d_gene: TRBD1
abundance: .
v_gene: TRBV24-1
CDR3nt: TGTGCCACCAGTGATTTTTACGCCGGGACAGGGGGCTCCTACAATGAGCAGTTCTTC
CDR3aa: CATSDFYAGTGGSYNEQFF

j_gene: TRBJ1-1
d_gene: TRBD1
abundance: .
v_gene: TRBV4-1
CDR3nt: TGCGCCAGCAGCCTCCGGGACAGGGCTATGAACACTGAAGCTTTCTTT
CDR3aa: CASSLRDRAMNTEAFF

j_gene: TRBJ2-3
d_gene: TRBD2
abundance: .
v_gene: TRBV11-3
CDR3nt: TGTGCCAGCAGCCCCTCCTGGAGCGGGAGCGAGGGCACAGATACGCAGTATTTT
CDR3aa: CASSPSWSGSEGTDTQYF

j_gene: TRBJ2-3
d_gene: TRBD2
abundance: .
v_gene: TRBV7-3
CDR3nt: TGTGCCAGCAGCATAGGACTAGCGGGAGGAGATACGCAGTATTTT
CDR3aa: CASSIGLAGGDTQYF

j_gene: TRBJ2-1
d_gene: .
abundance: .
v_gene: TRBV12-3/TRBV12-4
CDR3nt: TGTGCCAGCAGTTTAGGAGGGAGGTTAGAGCAGTTCTTC
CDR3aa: CASSLGGRLEQFF

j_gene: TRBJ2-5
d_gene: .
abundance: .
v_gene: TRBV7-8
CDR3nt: TGTGCCAGCAGCTTAGTGGGGCCTTCGACGGAGACCCAGTACTTC
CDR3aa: CASSLVGPSTETQYF

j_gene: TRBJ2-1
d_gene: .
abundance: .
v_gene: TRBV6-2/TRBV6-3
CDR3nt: TGTGCCAGCAGTCGTTCTTACAGCTCCTACAATGAGCAGTTCTTC
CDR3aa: CASSRSYSSYNEQFF

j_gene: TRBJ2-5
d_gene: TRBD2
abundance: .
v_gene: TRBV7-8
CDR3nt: TGTGCCAGCAGCTTAGTTCCGGGAGGAGAGACCCAGTACTTC
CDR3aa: CASSLVPGGETQYF

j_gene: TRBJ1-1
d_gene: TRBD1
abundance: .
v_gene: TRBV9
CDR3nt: TGTGCCAGCAGCGTAGGTTCGGGACAGGGGGCGAGTGAAGCTTTCTTT
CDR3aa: CASSVGSGQGASEAFF

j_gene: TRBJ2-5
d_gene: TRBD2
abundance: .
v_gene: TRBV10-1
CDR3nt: TGCGCCAGCAGCTCTAGCGGGAGTGAAGAGACCCAGTACTTC
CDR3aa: CASSSSGSEETQYF

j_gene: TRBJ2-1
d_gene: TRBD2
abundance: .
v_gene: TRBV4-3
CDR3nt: TGCGCCAGCAGCCAGTTCCCGGGACTAGCGGGAGCTGGCGATGAGCAGTTCTTC
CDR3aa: CASSQFPGLAGAGDEQFF

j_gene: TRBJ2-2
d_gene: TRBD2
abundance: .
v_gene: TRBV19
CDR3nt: TGTGCCAGTACTTCGACTAGCGGGAGGGCCGGGACCGGGGAGCTGTTTTTT
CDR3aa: CASTSTSGRAGTGELFF

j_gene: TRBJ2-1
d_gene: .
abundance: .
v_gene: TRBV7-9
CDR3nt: TGTGCCAGCAGCTTCGGGACTTCCCACAATGAGCAGTTCTTC
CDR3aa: CASSFGTSHNEQFF

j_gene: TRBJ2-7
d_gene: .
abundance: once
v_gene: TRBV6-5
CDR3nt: TGTGCCAGCAGCCGGATTCCTAGGTACGAGCAGTACTTC
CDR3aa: CASSRIPRYEQYF

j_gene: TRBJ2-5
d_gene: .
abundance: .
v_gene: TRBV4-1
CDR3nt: TGCGCCAGCAGTCAGGACTCCTTAAATATTGCAGAGACCCAGTACTTC
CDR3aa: CASSQDSLNIAETQYF

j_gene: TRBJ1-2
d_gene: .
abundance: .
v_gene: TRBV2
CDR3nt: TGTGCCAGCAGTGAGGGGCAGGACTATGGCTACACCTTC
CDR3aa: CASSEGQDYGYTF

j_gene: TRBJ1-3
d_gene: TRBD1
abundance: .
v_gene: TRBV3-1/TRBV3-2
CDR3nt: TGTGCCAGCAGCTCAACAGGGGGTCCCGGAAACACCATATATTTT
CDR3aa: CASSSTGGPGNTIYF

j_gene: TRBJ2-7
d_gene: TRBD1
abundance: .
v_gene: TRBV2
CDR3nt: TGTGCCAGCAGGATGGGACAGGGTCCCTACGAGCAGTACTTC
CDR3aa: CASRMGQGPYEQYF

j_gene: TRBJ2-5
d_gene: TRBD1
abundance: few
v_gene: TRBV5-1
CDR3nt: TGCGCCAGCAGCGCGACAGGGTCAGGTTCTGAGACCCAGTACTTC
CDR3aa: CASSATGSGSETQYF

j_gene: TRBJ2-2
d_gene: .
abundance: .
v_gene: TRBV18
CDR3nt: TGTGCCAGCTCACCACAAAATAGGGGAACCGGGGAGCTGTTTTTT
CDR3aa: CASSPQNRGTGELFF

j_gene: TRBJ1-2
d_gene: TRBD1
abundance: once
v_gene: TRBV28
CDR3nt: TGTGCCAGCAGTCTCCGGACAGGGCGCGGCTACACCTTC
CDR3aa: CASSLRTGRGYTF